These T cell receptor beta chains were read from a single sample in a study of OX40 agonist ivuxolimab in advanced cancers. The assay was immunoSEQ multiplex PCR, and TCRdb's table has in-frame clones only and misses some. The data contain roughly 26,000 clones, roughly 90% of them singletons. This material consisted of CD4+ or CD8+ T cells sorted from blood, taken in a trial of the OX40 agonist ivuxolimab. These receptors originate from an adult with an advanced solid tumor such as melanoma, head and neck, liver or kidney cancer. CDR3s leave out the opening cysteine and the closing phenylalanine or tryptophan. The order of the fields is V gene, CDR3 protein.

>TRBV5-4
ASSSDLIRELF
>TRBV9
ASSVDAGRDTQY
>TRBV6-5
ASTPGQYNEQF
>TRBV7-7
ASSLGHSGADTQY
>TRBV7-2
ASSYTGQVYEQY
>TRBV30
AWSVDSNNSPLH
>TRBV5-6
ASSLEGYEQY
>TRBV7-9
ASSVSQGPESGNTIY
>TRBV4-2
ASSQVASGPRYEQY
>TRBV19
ASSPGQGANEKLF
>TRBV6-6
ASSYSSGRAGIEQY
>TRBV7-3
ASSLWGTRMHEQF
>TRBV7-3
ASSLVRAPNTEAF
>TRBV15
ATSQAPGPLLAGGREQY
>TRBV7-9
ASSLEDTQY
>TRBV4-3
ASSQGGGRRKEKLF
>TRBV6-4
ASSEDSGRGDEQF
>TRBV19
ASRDNNYEQY
>TRBV7-6
ASSLRTRGTGSQPQH
>TRBV13
ASSPGQGRTDTQY
>TRBV28
AGSRDVGDTQY
>TRBV6-5
ASSETTGLVYEQY
>TRBV27
ASSLVSKTYEQY
>TRBV19
ASKQGATAQETQY
>TRBV19
ASSMSDYAYIPSTDTQY
>TRBV28
ASRQSGQGAREQY
>TRBV30
AWSVGNQETQY
>TRBV5-4
ASSDQSFNEQF
>TRBV11-2
ASSSRQEMYQETQY
>TRBV9
ASSERSGSYEQY
>TRBV2
ASSEALAKAYEQY
>TRBV6-4
ASSDVTGGGADTQY
>TRBV5-8
ASSFGAF
>TRBV19
ASSIGLYSNQPQH
>TRBV5-1
ASSLEQGARGYEQF
>TRBV7-3
ASSPLWRTSGRDSYNEQF
>TRBV11-2
ASRSGTGNEQF
>TRBV28
ASSRQGRKADTQY
>TRBV28
ASSLSAGMNTEAF
>TRBV19
ASTQGLNTGELF
>TRBV6-1
ASSGGISMDTEAF
>TRBV27
ASSLMAGVSYNEQF